These 23 T cell receptor beta chains came from one sample sequenced in a study of control samples from healthy donors and cancer patients. Profiled with immunoSEQ multiplex PCR; TCRdb holds only in-frame clones, not every one. The repertoire holds about 130,000 clones, with about 93% as singletons. Sequenced sample: blood. These receptors came from a man between 35 and 55 years old in good health.

A remark on this clone: Sequence at one end of the junction differs from germline and may be a read error. The chain is built from TRBV7-7 and TRBJ2-2; TRBD1 aligns across 8 bases. Germline CDR1 reads SSHAT; CDR2 reads FNYEAQ (reference sequence). CDR3 size: 14 residues. The CDR3 region is CASSQDRGTGELFF. CDR3 sequence (DNA): TGTGCTAGCAGCCAAGACAGGGGCACCGGGGAGCTGTTTTTT.

This rearrangement joins TRBV6-6 to TRBJ1-3; the D is unclear. Germline loops: CDR1 MNHNY, CDR2 SVGAGI (reference sequence). Trimming pared 8 bases from V and 0 bases from J, leaving 11 bases between. The CDR3 contains 14 residues. The CDR3 coding sequence is TGTGCCAGCGTTGAGTTCAGCTCTGGAAACACCATATATTTT. Translated: CASVEFSSGNTIYF.

Comments on this clone: The sample holds other DNA sequences that translate to the same CDR3. The chain has TRBV19 and TRBJ1-1, with D unclear. This CDR3 has 13 residues. V lost 3 bases and J lost 2, with 7 bases in between. Germline V CDR1 and CDR2: LNHDA, SQIVND (reference sequence). Written as DNA, the CDR3 is TGTGCCAGTAGTATCTTCCTAAACACTGAAGCTTTCTTT. Amino acids: CASSIFLNTEAFF.

The chain carries TRBV3-1 (or the pseudogene TRBV3-2) and TRBJ1-2, with D hard to call. This CDR3 spans 13 amino acids. Between the trimmed V and J ends, which lost 7 bases and 5 bases, there was a span of 14 bases. CDR1 is LGHDT, CDR2 YNNKEL, per germline (reference sequence). The CDR3 loop reads CASTSGEWYGYTF. For the CDR3, the DNA is TGTGCCAGCACCTCGGGAGAGTGGTATGGCTACACCTTC.

The V and J genes are TRBV5-4 and TRBJ2-5, with 7 positions matching TRBD2. The CDR3 covers 14 residues. Germline trimming cut 4 bases from V and 9 bases from J; bases unmatched to any gene: 12. Germline V gene lookup returns CDR1 SGHNT and CDR2 YYREEE (reference sequence). This CDR3 reads CASSASAGDRAQYF. As DNA, the CDR3 is TGTGCCAGCAGCGCGAGCGCGGGGGACCGGGCCCAGTACTTC.

A single count supports this clone. The V and J genes are TRBV19 and TRBJ2-3; 7 bases align to TRBD1. This CDR3 has 18 amino acids. Germline values: CDR1 LNHDA, CDR2 SQIVND (reference sequence). J gave up 0 bases and V 6 bases, and 15 bases lay outside the gene matches. The CDR3 DNA reads TGTGCCAGTAGCCAGAGCTATCCGGGGACAGCTAGCACAGATACGCAGTATTTT. Translation: CASSQSYPGTASTDTQYF.

This clone was counted a single time. The chain couples TRBV18 to TRBJ2-6; D is ambiguous. V dropped 1 base and J dropped 0 bases, with 13 bases sitting between them. The CDR3 spans 18 residues. From germline, CDR1 is KGHSH and CDR2 LQKENI. This chain's CDR3 is CASSPRQAISSGANVLTF. Written as DNA, the CDR3 is TGTGCCAGCTCACCACGTCAGGCGATAAGCTCTGGGGCCAACGTCCTGACTTTC.

The rearrangement links TRBV5-1 to TRBJ2-2; D is unclear. V lost 1 base and J 1 base, leaving 8 bases between the germline ends. Germline CDR1 is SGHRS and CDR2 is YFSETQ. The CDR3 has 15 amino acids. The DNA for the CDR3 is TGCGCCAGCAGCTTGTTGGCGCAGAACACCGGGGAGCTGTTTTTT. Amino acids: CASSLLAQNTGELFF. Using reference TRBV5-1 and TRBJ2-2 for the parts outside the CDR3, the full variable domain is KAGVTQTPRYLIKTRGQQVTLSCSPISGHRSVSWYQQTPGQGLQFLFEYFSETQRNKGNFPGRFSGRQFSNSRSEMNVSTLELGDSALYLCASSLLAQNTGELFFGEGSRLTVL.

The chain couples TRBV2 to TRBJ2-5; perhaps TRBD1 as D (5 bases). The V gene's germline CDR1 is SNHLY and CDR2 FYNNEI. The V and J ends lost 5 bases and 7 bases respectively, with 17 bases between them. The CDR3 consists of 14 residues. The CDR3 DNA reads as TGTGCCAGCAGTCGGACAAGGGGATCAGGGACCCAGTACTTC. Translated: CASSRTRGSGTQYF.

CDR3 in amino acids: CASSLRGAYNEQFF. Here the CDR3 DNA reads TGTGCCAGCAGTTTACGGGGGGCGTACAATGAGCAGTTCTTC. This chain uses TRBV27 with TRBJ2-1; D might be TRBD2 (7 bases). CDR3 length: 14 residues. Germline loops: CDR1 MNHEY, CDR2 SMNVEV (reference sequence). Trimming took off 2 bases at V and 4 bases at J, with 9 bases between the two ends.

The rearrangement uses TRBV5-1 and TRBJ2-5; the match to TRBD2 covers 15 bases. The V and J ends lost 4 bases and 1 base, in that order; junction bases with no gene match: 5. From germline, CDR1 is SGHRS and CDR2 YFSETQ. The CDR3 is 17 residues long. The CDR3 nucleotides are TGCGCCAGCAGCGTAGGGACTAGCGGGGGGTTCCAAGAGACCCAGTACTTC. This sequence encodes CASSVGTSGGFQETQYF. The whole variable domain, filled in from reference TRBV5-1 and TRBJ2-5, reads KAGVTQTPRYLIKTRGQQVTLSCSPISGHRSVSWYQQTPGQGLQFLFEYFSETQRNKGNFPGRFSGRQFSNSRSEMNVSTLELGDSALYLCASSVGTSGGFQETQYFGPGTRLLVL.

The chain is built from TRBV2 and TRBJ1-2; D unclear. The CDR3 contains 16 residues. Germline CDR1 reads SNHLY; CDR2 reads FYNNEI. V lost 7 bases and J 1 base, leaving 19 bases between the germline ends. The chain's CDR3 is CASTLSPGNNNYGYTF. For the CDR3, the DNA is TGTGCCAGCACCCTGTCCCCGGGTAACAATAACTATGGCTACACCTTC.

The gene calls are TRBV9 and TRBJ2-5; TRBD2 matches 11 bases. The germline CDR1 and CDR2 sequences are SGDLS and YYNGEE. The CDR3 length is 16 residues. Germline trimming cut 4 bases from V and 2 bases from J; bases unmatched to any gene: 7. The DNA of the CDR3 is TGTGCCAGCAGCTATAGCGGGGGGGCAAGTCAAGAGACCCAGTACTTC. Protein sequence: CASSYSGGASQETQYF. Based on the CDR3 plus reference TRBV9 and TRBJ2-5, the full variable domain is DSGVTQTPKHLITATGQRVTLRCSPRSGDLSVYWYQQSLDQGLQFLIQYYNGEERAKGNILERFSAQQFPDLHSELNLSSLELGDSALYFCASSYSGGASQETQYFGPGTRLLVL.

The chain uses TRBV29-1 and TRBJ1-2, with TRBD1 as a possible D gene (5 bases). V lost 2 bases and J lost 8, with 18 bases in between. This CDR3 is built from 14 residues. The V gene's germline CDR1 is SQVTM and CDR2 ANQGSEA. The CDR3 region has the DNA TGCAGCGTTGAAAAAGGTGGCAGGGTGGGCGGCTACACCTTC. Amino acid sequence: CSVEKGGRVGGYTF. Filled out from reference TRBV29-1 and TRBJ1-2, the complete variable domain reads SAVISQKPSRDICQRGTSLTIQCQVDSQVTMMFWYRQQPGQSLTLIATANQGSEATYESGFVIDKFPISRPNLTFSTLTVSNMSPEDSSIYLCSVEKGGRVGGYTFGSGTRLTVV.

The rearrangement links TRBV10-1 to TRBJ2-7; D remains ambiguous. The ends were cut back, 0 bases at V and 8 bases at J, with 8 bases in the middle. There are 12 residues in the CDR3. CDR1 is WNHNN and CDR2 is SYGVQD in the germline V gene (reference sequence). CDR3 region: CASSESGRKQYF. The CDR3 nucleotides are TGCGCCAGCAGTGAGTCGGGCAGAAAGCAGTACTTC.

The J gene is TRBJ1-3, the V gene TRBV5-4; possibly TRBD1 for D (5 bases). From germline, CDR1 is SGHNT and CDR2 YYREEE (reference sequence). V was shortened by 4 bases and J by 5 bases, with 19 bases between the two germline ends. The CDR3 totals 16 residues. The DNA for the CDR3 is TGTGCCAGCAGCCCAGCCGGGGGAGGCGGGAGAAACACCATATATTTT. Translating it yields CASSPAGGGGRNTIYF.

The V gene is TRBV3-1 (or the pseudogene TRBV3-2), the J gene TRBJ1-3; tentative D call: TRBD1 (6 bases). This CDR3 is 17 amino acids long. Germline values: CDR1 LGHDT, CDR2 YNNKEL (reference sequence). V gave up 4 bases and J gave up 2 bases, with 18 bases separating them. CDR3 protein: CASSPGEGGGTGNTIYF. As DNA, the CDR3 is TGTGCCAGCAGCCCCGGCGAAGGGGGAGGGACTGGAAACACCATATATTTT.

The chain couples TRBV7-2 to TRBJ1-3; D is undetermined. The CDR3 runs to 13 residues. V was pared by 2 bases and J by 4 bases, with 6 bases between. Germline values: CDR1 SGHTA, CDR2 FQGNSA. The CDR3 loop is CASSLSQGNTIYF. In DNA, the CDR3 is TGTGCCAGCAGCTTATCACAGGGAAACACCATATATTTT.

V is TRBV12-3 or TRBV12-4 and J is TRBJ1-5; D is uncertain. The CDR3 extends over 13 amino acids. Trimming removed 1 base at V and 6 bases at J, with 7 bases between. The CDR3 reads CASSLVSPQPQHF. DNA of the CDR3: TGTGCCAGCAGTTTAGTGTCTCCTCAGCCCCAGCATTTT.

This clone has only one observation. The chain employs TRBV10-3 and TRBJ2-6; D not certain. The V and J ends lost 10 bases and 4 bases respectively, with 11 bases between them. CDR3 length equals 13 residues. In germline, CDR1 is ENHRY, CDR2 SYGVKD. CDR3 protein: CATEATGANVLTF. CDR3 nucleotides: TGTGCCACCGAAGCGACAGGGGCCAACGTCCTGACTTTC.

V and J are TRBV5-5 and TRBJ2-1; weak D call: TRBD2 (5 bases). Germline V gene data show CDR1 as SGHKS and CDR2 as YYEKEE (reference sequence). V lost 0 bases to trimming and J lost 0 bases, with 16 bases between them. The CDR3 runs to 18 residues. In DNA form, the CDR3 reads TGTGCCAGCAGCTTGGGGATCAGCGGACTCCGCTCCTACAATGAGCAGTTCTTC. It codes for CASSLGISGLRSYNEQFF. The variable domain in full, with the rest retrieved from reference TRBV5-5 and TRBJ2-1, is DAGVTQSPTHLIKTRGQQVTLRCSPISGHKSVSWYQQVLGQGPQFIFQYYEKEERGRGNFPDRFSARQFPNYSSELNVNALLLGDSALYLCASSLGISGLRSYNEQFFGPGTRLTVL.

This clone has just one count. V gene TRBV6-6 combines with J gene TRBJ1-3; D is uncertain. The germline V and J ends were trimmed by 8 bases and 1 base, with 9 bases remaining between them. Germline CDR1 is MNHNY and CDR2 is SVGAGI (reference sequence). The CDR3 spans 13 residues. The CDR3 nucleotides read TGTGCCAGCCGACAAGGATCTGGAAACACCATATATTTT. Protein sequence: CASRQGSGNTIYF.

In nucleotides, the CDR3 is TGTGCCAGTAGTGTCGGGGACGAGCAGTACTTC. This gives the protein CASSVGDEQYF. This chain joins TRBV19 and TRBJ2-7; possible D gene TRBD2, 5 bases. The V gene's germline CDR1 is LNHDA and CDR2 SQIVND (reference sequence). This CDR3 has 11 residues. Trimming took off 5 bases at V and 5 bases at J, with 7 bases between the two ends.